One TCR beta chain is described in this entry. No antigen is known for it. Within one base of it there is no much larger clone, and no base qualities were kept. The data originate from a study of blood T cell repertoires in COVID-19 (dated by TCRdb to the early 2020s). Context from the whole study: The collaborator samples originated in the United States, Italy and Spain and spanned the acute and convalescent phases of COVID-19. The material from the prospective study consisted of cDNA or gDNA derived from T cells, B-cell-depleted T cells, or PBMCs. Deeply sampled blood TCRbeta repertoires from subjects exposed to, actively infected with, or recovered from COVID-19 were included in the dataset. The repertoires were released in a freely available public database intended as a resource for research on the immune response to SARS-CoV-2. The samples were drawn from the first 160 participants of the ongoing ImmuneRACE study and from 950 to 1,500 subjects provided by 6 global collaborators. Nearly every sample came with metadata listing a de-identified subject ID, COVID-19 status, age in years and sex. HLA class I and class II types, where available, came from metadata supplied by the sample provider rather than from assay-based typing.

The immunoSEQ Assay, a bias-controlled multiplex PCR, was used to amplify TCRbeta CDR3 regions from genomic DNA. Regarding the original processing steps: The number of nucleated cells in each sample was estimated from the amplification of reference gene primers within the assay. To quantify the absolute abundance of each unique TCRbeta CDR3 rearrangement, sequence reads were collapsed and filtered. For each sample, productive Simpson clonality was calculated by taking the square root of Simpson's diversity index across productive rearrangements. Held by TCRdb, this immuneACCESS table contains in-frame sequences only and omits some clones. Under half of the omission traces to an unresolved V gene where checked; the cause of the rest is unknown. Clone size and V and J calls were adopted from that table, with D and trimming inferred from the DNA. This sample holds tens of thousands of clones; 75% to 85% were observed only once. Of the sample, under 5.5% is held by the ten largest clones.

The CDR3 has 17 amino acids, counting the end cysteine and phenylalanine. The sequence is cut down to CDR3 DNA, 51 bases in frame from base 1. The germline V gene supplies CDR1 SGHDT and CDR2 YYEEEE. The V end loses 3 bases and the J end loses 2 bases, and a stretch of 21 bases separates them. Collaborating institutions collected whole blood in K2EDTA tubes following their own protocols. For TCRbeta analysis, collaborator samples were shipped as frozen whole blood, as isolated PBMCs, or as DNA extracted from either sample type. Overall results and qualifications from the work: Clinical and demographic metadata were provided uncurated, with the amount varying by source and participant.

The sequence was collected from a woman aged 70-85 years with acute or convalescent COVID-19. Sequenced: peripheral blood. The chain is assembled from TRBV5-6 and TRBJ2-7, with TRBD1 perhaps the D gene, on 7 matching bases. The sequence in DNA is TGTGCCAGCAGCTGGAGGGGGCGGGGCAACCGGCCCTACGAGCAGTACTTC. The translation is CASSWRGRGNRPYEQYF. Joined to the reference TRBV5-6 and TRBJ2-7 proteins, this CDR3 gives the full variable domain: DAGVTQSPTHLIKTRGQQVTLRCSPKSGHDTVSWYQQALGQGPQFIFQYYEEEERQRGNFPDRFSGHQFPNYSSELNVNALLLGDSALYLCASSWRGRGNRPYEQYFGPGTRLTVT.